This is a list of T cell receptor beta chains from one sample in a study of blood T cell repertoires in COVID-19. Libraries were prepared by immunoSEQ multiplex PCR; TCRdb keeps only in-frame clonotypes and omits some of them. The sample carries 250,000 to 300,000 clones, approximately 85% recorded once. The sample was PBMCs or T cells enriched from blood (not recorded which). The receptors shown here come from a woman aged 50 to 60 who had recovered from COVID-19. Each CDR3 is given without its conserved first and last residue. Each record gives: clone size, V gene, CDR3 protein. Not every row has a clone size; where given, it reads once, few, many or a size class.

>-|TRBV6-4
ASSGPRGAFLGSYNSPLH
>-|TRBV19
ASSKDSPEAF
>-|TRBV6-5
ASSRTGTEAF
>-|TRBV7-9
ASSFPGGLYNEQF
>-|TRBV28
ASSLGLSGNTIY
>-|TRBV6-1
ASSEWSANSNQPQH
>-|TRBV6-6
AGRGRSEKLF
>-|TRBV19
ASTTRQEYQPQH
>-|TRBV3-1/TRBV3-2
ASSQVEGRAF
>-|TRBV6-2/TRBV6-3
ASSLISTGELF
>-|TRBV3-1/TRBV3-2
ASSQVFTGNGELF
>few|TRBV19
ASSTQVNQPQH
>-|TRBV19
ASRDLAAYTDTQY
>-|TRBV27
ASSLLFGLAGGPLANEQF
>-|TRBV11-2
ASSPVRDTNYGYT
>-|TRBV7-8
ASSLVNGRGRGDEQF
>-|TRBV3-1/TRBV3-2
ASSQGAGVINEQY
>-|TRBV12-3/TRBV12-4
ASTGEQY
>few|TRBV28
ASSLVSDTEAF
>-|TRBV4-1
ASSPGTSGSTDTQY
>few|TRBV14
ASSQDMNTEAF
>-|TRBV28
ASRMGLAVRDEQF
>-|TRBV3-1/TRBV3-2
ASSQRGGEAF
>-|TRBV5-1
ASSLGGQGYEQY
>-|TRBV6-5
ASQGMDTEAF
>few|TRBV30
AWSAGGNSYNSPLH
>once|TRBV30
AWSPQGFEAF
>-|TRBV20-1
TGQALYEQY
>once|TRBV2
ASSAYGQLNTEAF
>-|TRBV2
ASTSQGGKGYGYT
>-|TRBV5-5
ASSERTGSLSGNTIY
>-|TRBV11-2
ASSLTGAAYEQY
>-|TRBV29-1
SVGQGTNTEAF
>few|TRBV28
ASRSGLAAYWDNEQF
>-|TRBV6-5
ASSYSGGEYEQY
>-|TRBV28
ASSLQGPSSYEQY
>-|TRBV6-5
ASSYSGNSNYGYT
>-|TRBV11-2
ASSGSGTGVNYGYT
>few|TRBV27
ASYKMNTEAF
>-|TRBV3-1/TRBV3-2
ASSQDTGGLYNEQF
>-|TRBV28
ASSLTSTDTQY
>-|TRBV11-2
ASSLLAGGWETQY
>-|TRBV15
ATSRFSGQEYYGYT
>-|TRBV28
ASSNEREYYNEQF